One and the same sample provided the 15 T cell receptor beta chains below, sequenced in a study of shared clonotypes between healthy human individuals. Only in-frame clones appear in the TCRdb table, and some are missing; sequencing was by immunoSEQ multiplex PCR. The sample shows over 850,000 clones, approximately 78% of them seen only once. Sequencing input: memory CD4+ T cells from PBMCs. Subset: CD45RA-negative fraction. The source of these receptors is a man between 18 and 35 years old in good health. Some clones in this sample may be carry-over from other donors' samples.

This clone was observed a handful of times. CDR3 in DNA: TGTGCCAGCAGCCCGATCGGACAGGGACCCTCCTACGAGCAGTACTTC. Protein sequence: CASSPIGQGPSYEQYF. This rearrangement joins TRBV7-9 to TRBJ2-7; 8 nucleotides agree with TRBD1. Germline CDR1 reads SEHNR; CDR2 reads FQNEAQ (reference sequence). V was clipped by 5 bases and J by 0 bases; unmatched bases: 9. The CDR3 spans 16 residues.

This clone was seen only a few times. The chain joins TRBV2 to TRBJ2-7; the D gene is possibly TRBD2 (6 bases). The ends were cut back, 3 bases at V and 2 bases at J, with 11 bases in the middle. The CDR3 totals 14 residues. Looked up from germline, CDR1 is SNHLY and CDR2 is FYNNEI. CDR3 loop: CASSDSGGAYEQYF. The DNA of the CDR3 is TGTGCCAGCAGTGACTCCGGGGGAGCCTACGAGCAGTACTTC.

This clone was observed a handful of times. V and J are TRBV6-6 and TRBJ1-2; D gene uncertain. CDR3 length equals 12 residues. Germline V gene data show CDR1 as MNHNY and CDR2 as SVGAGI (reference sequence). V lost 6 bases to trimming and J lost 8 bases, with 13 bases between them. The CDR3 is CASRVRNDGYTF. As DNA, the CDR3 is TGTGCCAGCAGGGTGAGGAATGACGGCTACACCTTC.

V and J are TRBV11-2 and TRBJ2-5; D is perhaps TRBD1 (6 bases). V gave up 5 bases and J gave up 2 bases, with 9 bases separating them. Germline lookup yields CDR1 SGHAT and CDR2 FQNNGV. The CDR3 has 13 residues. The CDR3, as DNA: TGTGCCAGCAGCGCCGGACAGCAAGAGACCCAGTACTTC. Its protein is CASSAGQQETQYF.

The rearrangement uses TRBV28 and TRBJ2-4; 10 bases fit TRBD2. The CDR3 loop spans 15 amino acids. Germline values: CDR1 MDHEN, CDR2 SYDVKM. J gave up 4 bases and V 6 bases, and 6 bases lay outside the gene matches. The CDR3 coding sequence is TGTGCCAGCAGCATCCAGACTAGCGGGAAAAACATTCAGTACTTC. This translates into CASSIQTSGKNIQYF. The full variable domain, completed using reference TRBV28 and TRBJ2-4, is DVKVTQSSRYLVKRTGEKVFLECVQDMDHENMFWYRQDPGLGLRLIYFSYDVKMKEKGDIPEGYSVSREKKERFSLILESASTNQTSMYLCASSIQTSGKNIQYFGAGTRLSVL.

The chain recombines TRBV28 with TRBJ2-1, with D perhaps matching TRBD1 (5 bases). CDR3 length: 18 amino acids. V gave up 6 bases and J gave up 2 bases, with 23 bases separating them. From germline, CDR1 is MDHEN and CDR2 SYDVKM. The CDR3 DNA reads TGTGCCAGCAGCACAATTGGACACCTAAGTTCTCCCTACAATGAGCAGTTCTTC. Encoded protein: CASSTIGHLSSPYNEQFF.

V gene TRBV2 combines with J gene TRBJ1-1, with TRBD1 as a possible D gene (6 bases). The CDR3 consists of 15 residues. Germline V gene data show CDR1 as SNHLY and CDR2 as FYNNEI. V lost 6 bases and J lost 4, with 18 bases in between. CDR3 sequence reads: CASRTLQGMSTEAFF. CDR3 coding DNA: TGTGCCAGCAGGACCCTACAGGGAATGAGCACTGAAGCTTTCTTT.

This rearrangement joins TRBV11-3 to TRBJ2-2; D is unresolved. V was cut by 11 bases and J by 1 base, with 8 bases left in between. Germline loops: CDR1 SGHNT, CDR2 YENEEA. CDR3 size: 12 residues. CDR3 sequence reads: CAVKLNTGELFF. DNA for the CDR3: TGTGCCGTCAAGTTGAACACCGGGGAGCTGTTTTTT.

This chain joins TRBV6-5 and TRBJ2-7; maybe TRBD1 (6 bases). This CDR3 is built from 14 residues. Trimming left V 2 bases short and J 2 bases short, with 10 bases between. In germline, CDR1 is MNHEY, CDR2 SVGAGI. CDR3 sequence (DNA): TGTGCCAGCAGTTACGACGGACAGACCTACGAGCAGTACTTC. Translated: CASSYDGQTYEQYF.

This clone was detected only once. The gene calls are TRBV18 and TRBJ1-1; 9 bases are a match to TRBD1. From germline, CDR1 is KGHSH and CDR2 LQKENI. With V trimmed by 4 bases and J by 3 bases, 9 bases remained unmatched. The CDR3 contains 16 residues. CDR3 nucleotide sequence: TGTGCCAGCTCACTCTACACAGGGGGCCGAGACACTGAAGCTTTCTTT. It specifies CASSLYTGGRDTEAFF.

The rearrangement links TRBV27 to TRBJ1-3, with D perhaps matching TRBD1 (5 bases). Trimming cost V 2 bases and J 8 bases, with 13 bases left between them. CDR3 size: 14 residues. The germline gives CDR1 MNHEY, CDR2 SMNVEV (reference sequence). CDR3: CASSLTPGRDTIYF. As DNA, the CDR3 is TGTGCCAGCAGTTTAACGCCAGGGCGAGACACCATATATTTT.

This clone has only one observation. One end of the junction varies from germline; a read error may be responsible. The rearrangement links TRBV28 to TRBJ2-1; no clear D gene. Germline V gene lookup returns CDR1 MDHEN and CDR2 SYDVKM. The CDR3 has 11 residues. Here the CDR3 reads CASSLRNGQFF. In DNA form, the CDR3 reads TGTGCCAGCAGTTTACGGAATGGGCAGTTCTTC.

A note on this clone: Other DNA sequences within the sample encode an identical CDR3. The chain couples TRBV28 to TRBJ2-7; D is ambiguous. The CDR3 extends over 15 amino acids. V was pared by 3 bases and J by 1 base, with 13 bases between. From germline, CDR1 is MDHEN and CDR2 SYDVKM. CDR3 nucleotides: TGTGCCAGCAGTTTGGTGGGGTCAAGTTCCTACGAGCAGTACTTC. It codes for CASSLVGSSSYEQYF.

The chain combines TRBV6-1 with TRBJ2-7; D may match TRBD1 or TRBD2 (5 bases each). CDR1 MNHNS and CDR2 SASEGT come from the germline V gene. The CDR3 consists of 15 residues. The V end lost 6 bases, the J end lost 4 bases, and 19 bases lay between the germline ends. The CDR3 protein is CASRGRVPLTYEQYF. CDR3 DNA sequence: TGTGCCAGCAGGGGACGGGTCCCGCTCACGTACGAGCAGTACTTC.

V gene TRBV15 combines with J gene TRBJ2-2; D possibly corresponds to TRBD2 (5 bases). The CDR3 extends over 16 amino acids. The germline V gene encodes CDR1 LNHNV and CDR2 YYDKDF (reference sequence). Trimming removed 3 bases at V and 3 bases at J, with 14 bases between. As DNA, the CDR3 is TGTGCCACCAGCAGGGAGGTACGATCGGACACCGGGGAGCTGTTTTTT. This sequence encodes CATSREVRSDTGELFF. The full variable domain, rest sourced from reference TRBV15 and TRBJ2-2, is DAMVIQNPRYQVTQFGKPVTLSCSQTLNHNVMYWYQQKSSQAPKLLFHYYDKDFNNEADTPDNFQSRRPNTSFCFLDIRSPGLGDTAMYLCATSREVRSDTGELFFGEGSRLTVL.